This record concerns one T cell receptor beta chain sequence. With V trimmed by 5 bases and J by 16 bases, 6 bases remained unmatched. Germline V CDR1 and CDR2: MDHEN, SYDVKM. The CDR3 has 11 amino acids. Per the study methods: Scientists estimated how many nucleated cells there were by amplifying reference gene primers. Profiled with immunoSEQ multiplex PCR; TCRdb holds only in-frame clones, not every one. V, J and clone size derive from that table, while D and trimming were established from the DNA sequence. The sample lists about 330,000 clones, about 82% occurring once. This specimen belongs to a study of blood T cell repertoires in COVID-19. For the study at large: Acute and convalescent COVID-19 specimens originated in the United States, Italy and Spain. Sample material is recorded as cDNA or gDNA derived from T cells, B-cell-depleted T cells, or PBMCs.

The TCR comes from a woman aged 45 to 65 with acute or convalescent COVID-19. The sequenced material came from peripheral blood. The chain couples TRBV28 to TRBJ2-1; TRBD1 matches 9 bases. This chain's CDR3 is CASSLRTGEFF. Here the CDR3 DNA reads TGTGCCAGCAGTCTTAGGACAGGGGAATTCTTC. The variable domain in full, completed from reference TRBV28 and TRBJ2-1, reads DVKVTQSSRYLVKRTGEKVFLECVQDMDHENMFWYRQDPGLGLRLIYFSYDVKMKEKGDIPEGYSVSREKKERFSLILESASTNQTSMYLCASSLRTGEFFGPGTRLTVL.